This T cell receptor beta chain was retrieved from a study of cytomegalovirus exposure and HLA in healthy donors. The protocol was immunoSEQ multiplex PCR, while the TCRdb copy is restricted to in-frame clones and leaves out a portion. The sample lists around 180,000 clones; roughly 83% were seen once. Trimming removed 0 bases from V and 8 bases from J; junction bases left unmatched: 14. The CDR3 length is 17 residues. Per the germline V gene, CDR1 is LNHDA and CDR2 is SQIVND (reference sequence). Findings and caveats of the study: According to the study, 150 to 200 TCR beta chains were cytomegalovirus-associated.

Notes on this clone: Its antigen remains unknown.

The receptor was isolated from a woman aged 18-35 years in good health and CMV-seronegative. V usage is TRBV19 and J usage is TRBJ1-2; 8 bases align to TRBD1. The specimen was PBMCs. The DNA of the CDR3 is TGTGCCAGTAGTATAGAAACAGGGGGGCAAAAGAGTTACGGCTACACCTTC. This sequence encodes CASSIETGGQKSYGYTF.